This TCR beta chain was sequenced during a study of blood T cell repertoires in COVID-19. Sequencing used immunoSEQ multiplex PCR; TCRdb keeps in-frame clones, though not all of them. Of approximately 200,000 clones in the sample, about 87% were seen once. Participants spanned ages about 18 to 90 years and resided in roughly 22 US areas. Grouping used clinical history reported by participants in a survey and questionnaire. CDR1 is SGHVS and CDR2 is FNYEAQ in the germline V gene. The CDR3 sequence is 16 residues long. V lost 2 bases, J lost 0 bases, and 11 bases lay in between. This sequence originates from a man aged 25-40 years who had recovered from COVID-19. The specimen sequenced was PBMCs or T cells enriched from blood (not recorded which). The chain has TRBV7-6 and TRBJ2-1; possible D gene TRBD1, 6 bases. The CDR3 region has the DNA TGTGCCAGCAGCTTAAAAGCAGGGGACTCCTACAATGAGCAGTTCTTC. This sequence encodes CASSLKAGDSYNEQFF.